This TCR beta chain originates from a study of blood T cell repertoires in COVID-19 (dated by TCRdb to 2020 to 2022). Regarding the complete study: Collaborator samples came from the United States, Italy and Spain and covered acute and convalescent phases of COVID-19. The material from the prospective study consisted of cDNA or gDNA derived from T cells, B-cell-depleted T cells, or PBMCs. Subjects who had been exposed to COVID-19, were actively infected with it, or had recovered from it provided the deeply sampled blood TCRbeta repertoires that made up the dataset. The repertoires were released in a freely available public database meant as a resource for research on the immune response to SARS-CoV-2. Samples came from the ongoing ImmuneRACE study (first 160 participants) plus 1,254 subjects from 6 global collaborators. A de-identified subject ID, COVID-19 status, age in years and sex were almost always included in the sample metadata. Where available, HLA class I and class II types were obtained from metadata supplied by the sample provider rather than from assay-based typing.

Beyond this particular receptor, the publication reports: The amount of clinical and demographic metadata varied by source and participant and was provided uncurated.

V gives up 8 bases and J gives up 4 bases, and the segment between their germline ends measures 17 bases. The cysteine opens and the phenylalanine closes a CDR3 of 14 amino acids. The DNA shown is the 42-base CDR3, in frame from base 1. CDR1 MNHEY and CDR2 SVGAGI were looked up in the germline V gene. In Seattle, one collaborating source enrolled patients while the infection was active and tracked those patients longitudinally over the course of disease. The collaborating institutions used their own protocols to collect whole blood in K2EDTA tubes. For TCRbeta analysis, collaborators shipped samples in one of three forms: frozen whole blood, isolated PBMCs, or DNA extracted from either of those sample types. About this clone: Which antigen it targets is not known. It has no much larger one-base neighbor in the sample; base qualities were not kept.

TCRbeta CDR3 regions were amplified from genomic DNA by means of the immunoSEQ Assay, a bias-controlled multiplex PCR. For the original study's pipeline: The number of nucleated cells in each sample was estimated from the amplification of reference gene primers within the assay. To quantify the absolute abundance of each unique TCRbeta CDR3 rearrangement, sequence reads were collapsed and filtered. Productive Simpson clonality was computed per sample as the square root of Simpson's diversity index over productive rearrangements. The source is immuneACCESS, and TCRdb retained only in-frame sequences with V and J called. Part of the clones is not carried over; for the studies checked, unresolved V genes explain less than half of this, and the remainder is unexplained. Clone size and the V and J calls come from that table; the DNA yielded D and trimming. Recorded for this sample are 270,000 or so clones; 85% to 90% of them occurred a single time. The ten largest clones represent 2% to 2.5% of the sample.

The clonotype was recovered from a woman aged 60-75 years with COVID-19, enrolled during active disease. The chain is encoded by TRBV6-5 joined to TRBJ1-1; perhaps TRBD1 is the D gene, with 6 bases matching. The specimen sequenced was peripheral blood. This receptor has the CDR3 CASSVVGGGTEAFF. The nucleotides are TGTGCCAGCTCCGTGGTGGGAGGGGGCACTGAAGCTTTCTTT.